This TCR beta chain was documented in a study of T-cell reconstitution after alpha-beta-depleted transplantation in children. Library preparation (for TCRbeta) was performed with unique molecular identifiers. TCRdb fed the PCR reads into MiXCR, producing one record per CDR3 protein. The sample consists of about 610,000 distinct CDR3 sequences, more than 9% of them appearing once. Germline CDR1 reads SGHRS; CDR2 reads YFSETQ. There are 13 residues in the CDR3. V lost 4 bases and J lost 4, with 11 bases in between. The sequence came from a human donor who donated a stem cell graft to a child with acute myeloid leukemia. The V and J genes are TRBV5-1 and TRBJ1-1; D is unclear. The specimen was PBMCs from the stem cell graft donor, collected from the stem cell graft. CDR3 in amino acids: CASSQHERTEAFF. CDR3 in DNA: TGCGCCAGCAGCCAACATGAACGCACTGAAGCTTTCTTT.